This T cell receptor (beta chain) was identified in a study of OX40 agonist ivuxolimab in advanced cancers. This CDR3 is built from 14 residues. Trimming removed 7 bases from V and 6 bases from J; junction bases left unmatched: 7. CDR1 and CDR2 (germline): MNHEY, SVGAGI. Generated by immunoSEQ multiplex PCR, the TCRdb table keeps only in-frame clones and is missing some. The sample lists around 29,000 clones, about 85% occurring once. Here the sequenced sample was CD4+ or CD8+ T cells sorted from blood, taken in a trial of the OX40 agonist ivuxolimab. J is TRBJ2-2 and V is TRBV6-5; 8 bases are shared with TRBD2. The sequence came from an adult with an advanced solid tumor such as melanoma, head and neck, liver or kidney cancer. CDR3 in amino acids: CASTGAGVAGELFF. CDR3 nucleotides: TGTGCCAGCACCGGAGCGGGGGTCGCCGGGGAGCTGTTTTTT.